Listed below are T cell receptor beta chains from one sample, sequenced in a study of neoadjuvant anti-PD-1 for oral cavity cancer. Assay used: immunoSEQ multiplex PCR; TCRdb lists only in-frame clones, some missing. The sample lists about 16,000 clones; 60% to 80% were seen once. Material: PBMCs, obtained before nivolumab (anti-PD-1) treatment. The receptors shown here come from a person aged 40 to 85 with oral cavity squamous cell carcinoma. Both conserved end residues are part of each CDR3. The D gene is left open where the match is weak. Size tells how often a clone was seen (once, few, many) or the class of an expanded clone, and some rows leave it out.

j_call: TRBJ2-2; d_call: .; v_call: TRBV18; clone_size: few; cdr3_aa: CASFTTHLEQGISAGELFF; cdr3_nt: TGTGCCAGCTTCACCACCCATCTAGAACAGGGAATATCCGCCGGGGAGCTGTTTTTT
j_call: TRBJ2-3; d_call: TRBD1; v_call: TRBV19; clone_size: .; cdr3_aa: CASSGSWGQGTDTQYF; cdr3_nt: TGTGCCAGTAGTGGGTCTTGGGGACAGGGAACAGATACGCAGTATTTT
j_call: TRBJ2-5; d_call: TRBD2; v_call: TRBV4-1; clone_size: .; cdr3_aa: CASSQRASGKETQYF; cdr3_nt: TGCGCCAGCAGCCAAAGGGCTAGCGGTAAAGAGACCCAGTACTTC
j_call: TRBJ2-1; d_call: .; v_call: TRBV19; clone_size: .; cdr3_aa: CASSIRRSNEQFF; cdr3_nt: TGTGCCAGTAGTATAAGGCGGAGCAATGAGCAGTTCTTC
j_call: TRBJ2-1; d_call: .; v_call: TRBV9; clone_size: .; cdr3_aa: CASSVDWFSYNEQFF; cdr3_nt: TGTGCCAGCAGCGTAGACTGGTTTTCCTACAATGAGCAGTTCTTC
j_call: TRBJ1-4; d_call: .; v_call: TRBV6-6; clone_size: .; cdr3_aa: CASRAPNEKLFF; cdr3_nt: TGTGCCAGCAGGGCACCTAATGAAAAACTGTTTTTT
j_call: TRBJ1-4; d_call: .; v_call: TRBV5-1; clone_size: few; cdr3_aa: CASSLYRPTNEKLFF; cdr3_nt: TGCGCCAGCAGCTTGTACAGACCAACTAATGAAAAACTGTTTTTT
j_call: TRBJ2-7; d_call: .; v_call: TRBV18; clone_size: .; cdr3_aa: CASSDSRYEQYF; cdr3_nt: TGTGCCAGCTCGGACAGCCGATACGAGCAGTACTTC
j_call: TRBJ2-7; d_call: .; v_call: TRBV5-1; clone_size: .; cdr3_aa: CASSLGSRGTYEQYF; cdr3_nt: TGCGCCAGCAGCTTGGGGAGTAGGGGAACCTACGAGCAGTACTTC
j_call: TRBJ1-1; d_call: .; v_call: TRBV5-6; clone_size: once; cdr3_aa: CASSTSNTEAFF; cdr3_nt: TGTGCCAGCAGCACCTCGAACACTGAAGCTTTCTTT
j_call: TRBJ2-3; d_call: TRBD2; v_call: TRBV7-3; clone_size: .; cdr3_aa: CASSYRGLAGAVDTQYF; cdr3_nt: TGTGCCAGCAGCTACAGGGGACTAGCGGGGGCGGTAGATACGCAGTATTTT
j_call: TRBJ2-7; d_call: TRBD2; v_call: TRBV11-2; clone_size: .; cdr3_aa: CASSSALAGGGQYF; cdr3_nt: TGTGCCAGCAGCTCCGCGTTAGCGGGCGGGGGGCAGTACTTC
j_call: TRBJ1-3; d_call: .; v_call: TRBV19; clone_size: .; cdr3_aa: CASSAYGISGNTIYF; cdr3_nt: TGTGCCAGTAGTGCGTACGGAATCTCTGGAAACACCATATATTTT
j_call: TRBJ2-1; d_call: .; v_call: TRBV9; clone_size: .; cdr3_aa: CASNPGRLGNYNEQFF; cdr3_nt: TGTGCCAGCAACCCTGGGCGACTGGGGAACTACAATGAGCAGTTCTTC
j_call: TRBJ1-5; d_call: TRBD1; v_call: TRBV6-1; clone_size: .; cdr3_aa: CASSVPVTGGSNQPQHF; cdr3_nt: TGTGCCAGCAGTGTGCCGGTAACAGGGGGAAGCAATCAGCCCCAGCATTTT
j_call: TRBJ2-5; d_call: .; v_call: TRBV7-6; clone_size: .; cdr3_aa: CASSPTRAETQYF; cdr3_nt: TGTGCCAGCAGCCCGACTAGGGCAGAGACCCAGTACTTC
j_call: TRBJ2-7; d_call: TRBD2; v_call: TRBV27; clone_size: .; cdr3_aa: CASSPGRGLTYEQYF; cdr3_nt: TGTGCCAGCAGCCCCGGGAGGGGCCTAACCTACGAGCAGTACTTC
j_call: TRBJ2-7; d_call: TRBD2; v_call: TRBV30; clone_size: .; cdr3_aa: CAWSVLAGGLSEQYF; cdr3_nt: TGTGCCTGGAGTGTGCTAGCGGGAGGTCTCTCCGAGCAGTACTTC
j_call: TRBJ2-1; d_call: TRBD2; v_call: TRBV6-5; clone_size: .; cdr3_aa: CASSYSGGRSYNEQFF; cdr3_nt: TGTGCCAGCAGTTACTCCGGCGGGAGGTCCTACAATGAGCAGTTCTTC
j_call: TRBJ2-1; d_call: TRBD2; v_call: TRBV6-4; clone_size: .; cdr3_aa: CASSRLAGGYNEQFF; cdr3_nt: TGTGCCAGCAGTCGACTAGCGGGGGGTTACAATGAGCAGTTCTTC
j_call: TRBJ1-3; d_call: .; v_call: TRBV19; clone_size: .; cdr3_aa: CASSSQGRNTIYF; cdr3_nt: TGTGCCAGTAGTAGCCAGGGAAGAAACACCATATATTTT
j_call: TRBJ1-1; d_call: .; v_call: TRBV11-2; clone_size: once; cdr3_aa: CASSPVKGDRHTEAFF; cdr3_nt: TGTGCCAGCAGCCCTGTCAAGGGGGATAGACACACTGAAGCTTTCTTT
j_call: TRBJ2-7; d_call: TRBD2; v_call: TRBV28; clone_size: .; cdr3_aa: CASSSPTSGSWYEQYF; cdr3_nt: TGTGCCAGCAGTTCCCCTACTAGCGGGAGTTGGTACGAGCAGTACTTC
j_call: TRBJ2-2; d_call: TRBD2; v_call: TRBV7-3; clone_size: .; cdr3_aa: CASTLSGGTNTGELFF; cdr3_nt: TGTGCCAGCACACTTTCGGGGGGAACGAACACCGGGGAGCTGTTTTTT
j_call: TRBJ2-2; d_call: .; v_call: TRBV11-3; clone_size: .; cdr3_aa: CASSFRRGLNTGELFF; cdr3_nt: TGTGCCAGCAGCTTCCGAAGGGGCCTGAACACCGGGGAGCTGTTTTTT
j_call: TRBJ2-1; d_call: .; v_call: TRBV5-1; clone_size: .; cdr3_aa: CASSLERDHYNEQFF; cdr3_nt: TGCGCCAGCAGCTTGGAGAGGGACCACTACAATGAGCAGTTCTTC
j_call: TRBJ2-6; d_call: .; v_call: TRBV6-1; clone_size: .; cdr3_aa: CASSQGPGANVLTF; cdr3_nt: TGTGCCAGCAGTCAGGGGCCTGGGGCCAACGTCCTGACTTTC
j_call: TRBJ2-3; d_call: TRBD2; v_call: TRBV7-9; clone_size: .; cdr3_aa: CASTPPSGGVDTQYF; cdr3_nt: TGTGCCAGCACCCCACCCAGCGGGGGTGTAGATACGCAGTATTTT
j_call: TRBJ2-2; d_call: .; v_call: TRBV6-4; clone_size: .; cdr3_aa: CASSTGTSNTGELFF; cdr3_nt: TGTGCCAGCAGCACCGGGACTTCGAACACCGGGGAGCTGTTTTTT
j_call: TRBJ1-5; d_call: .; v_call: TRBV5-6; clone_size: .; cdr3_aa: CASSLEQDQFQPQHF; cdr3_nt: TGTGCCAGCAGCTTGGAGCAAGACCAATTTCAGCCCCAGCATTTT
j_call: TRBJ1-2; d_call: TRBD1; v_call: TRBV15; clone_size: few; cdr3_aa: CATSTGQWPLYGYTF; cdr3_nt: TGTGCCACCAGCACGGGACAGTGGCCGTTATATGGCTACACCTTC
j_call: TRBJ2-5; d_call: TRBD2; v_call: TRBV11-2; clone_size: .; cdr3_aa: CASSTGTSGGFGQYF; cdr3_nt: TGTGCCAGCAGCACTGGGACTAGCGGGGGGTTTGGTCAGTACTTC
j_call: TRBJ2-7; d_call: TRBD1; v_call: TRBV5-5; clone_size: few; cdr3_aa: CASSLQGGDEQYF; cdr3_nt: TGTGCCAGCAGCTTACAGGGGGGAGACGAGCAGTACTTC
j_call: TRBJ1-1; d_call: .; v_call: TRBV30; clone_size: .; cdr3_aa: CAWSSGPRNTEAFF; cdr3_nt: TGTGCCTGGAGTTCGGGACCCAGGAACACTGAAGCTTTCTTT
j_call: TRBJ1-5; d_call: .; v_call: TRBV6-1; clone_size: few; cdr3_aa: CASSPSFSNQPQHF; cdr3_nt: TGTGCCAGCAGTCCGAGCTTCAGCAATCAGCCCCAGCATTTT
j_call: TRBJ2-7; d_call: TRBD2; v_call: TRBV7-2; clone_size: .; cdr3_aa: CASSLGSSGNYEQYF; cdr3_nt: TGTGCCAGCAGCTTAGGGTCTAGCGGGAACTACGAGCAGTACTTC
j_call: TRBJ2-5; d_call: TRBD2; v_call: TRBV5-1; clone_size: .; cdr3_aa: CASSFGAGGQETQYF; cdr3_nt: TGCGCCAGCAGCTTTGGTGCGGGAGGGCAAGAGACCCAGTACTTC
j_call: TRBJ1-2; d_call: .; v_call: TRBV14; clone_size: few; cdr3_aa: CASSQARQPYGYTF; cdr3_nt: TGTGCCAGCAGCCAAGCTAGACAGCCCTATGGCTACACCTTC
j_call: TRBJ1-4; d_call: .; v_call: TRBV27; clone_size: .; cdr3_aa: CASSRGLATNEKLFF; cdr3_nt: TGTGCCAGCAGTAGAGGGCTTGCAACTAATGAAAAACTGTTTTTT
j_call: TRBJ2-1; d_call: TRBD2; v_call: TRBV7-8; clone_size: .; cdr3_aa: CASSAVAGAYNEQFF; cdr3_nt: TGTGCCAGCAGCGCGGTAGCGGGGGCCTACAATGAGCAGTTCTTC
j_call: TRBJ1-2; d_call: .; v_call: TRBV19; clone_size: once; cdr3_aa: CASLQGISYGYTF; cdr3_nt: TGTGCCAGCCTACAGGGCATTTCCTATGGCTACACCTTC
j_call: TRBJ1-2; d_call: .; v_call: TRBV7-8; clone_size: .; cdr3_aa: CASSLLGDIDYGYTF; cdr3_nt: TGTGCCAGCAGCTTATTAGGTGACATAGACTATGGCTACACCTTC
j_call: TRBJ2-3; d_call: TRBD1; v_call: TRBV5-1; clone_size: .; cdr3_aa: CASSSGGQGLSDTQYF; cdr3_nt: TGCGCCAGCAGCAGCGGGGGACAGGGGTTGTCAGATACGCAGTATTTT
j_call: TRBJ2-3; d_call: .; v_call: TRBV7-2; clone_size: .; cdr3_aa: CASSLVGQGWRDTQYF; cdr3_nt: TGTGCCAGCAGCTTAGTGGGCCAAGGGTGGAGAGATACGCAGTATTTT
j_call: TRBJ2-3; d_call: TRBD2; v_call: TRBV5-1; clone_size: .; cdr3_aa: CASSLLAGGGDTQYF; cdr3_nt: TGCGCCAGCAGCTTGCTAGCGGGGGGAGGAGATACGCAGTATTTT
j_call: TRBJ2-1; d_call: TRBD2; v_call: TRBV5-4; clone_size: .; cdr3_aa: CASSLAGGNEQFF; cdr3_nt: TGTGCCAGCAGCTTGGCGGGGGGCAATGAGCAGTTCTTC
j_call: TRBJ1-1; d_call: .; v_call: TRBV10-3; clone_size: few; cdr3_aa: CAISVQGYTEAFF; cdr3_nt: TGTGCCATCAGTGTACAGGGTTACACTGAAGCTTTCTTT
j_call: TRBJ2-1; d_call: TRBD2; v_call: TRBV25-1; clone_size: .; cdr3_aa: CASSESVRAGGYNEQFF; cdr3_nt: TGTGCCAGCAGTGAAAGTGTGAGAGCGGGGGGCTACAATGAGCAGTTCTTC
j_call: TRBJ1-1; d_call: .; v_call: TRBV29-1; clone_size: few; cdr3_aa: CSVPWGTEAFF; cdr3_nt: TGCAGCGTTCCCTGGGGGACTGAAGCTTTCTTT